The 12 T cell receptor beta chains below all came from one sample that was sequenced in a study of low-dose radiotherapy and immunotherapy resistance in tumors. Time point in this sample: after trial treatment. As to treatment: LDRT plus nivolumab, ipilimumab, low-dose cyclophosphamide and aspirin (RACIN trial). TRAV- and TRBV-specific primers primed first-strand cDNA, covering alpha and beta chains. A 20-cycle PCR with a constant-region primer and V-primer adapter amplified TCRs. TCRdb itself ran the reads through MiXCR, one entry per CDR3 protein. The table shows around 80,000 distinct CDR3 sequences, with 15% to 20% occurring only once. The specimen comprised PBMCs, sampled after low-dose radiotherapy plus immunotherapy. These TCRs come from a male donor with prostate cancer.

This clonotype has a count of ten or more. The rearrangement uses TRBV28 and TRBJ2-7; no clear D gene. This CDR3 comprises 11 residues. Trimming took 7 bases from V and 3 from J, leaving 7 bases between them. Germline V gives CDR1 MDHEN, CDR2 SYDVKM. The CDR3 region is CASTKNYEQYF. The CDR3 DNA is TGTGCCAGCACAAAGAACTACGAGCAGTACTTC.

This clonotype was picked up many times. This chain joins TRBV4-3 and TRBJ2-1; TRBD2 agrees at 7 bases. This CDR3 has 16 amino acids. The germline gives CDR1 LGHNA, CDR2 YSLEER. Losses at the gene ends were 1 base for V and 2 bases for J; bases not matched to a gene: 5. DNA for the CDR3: TGCGCCAGCAGCCAAGTCGCGGGAGTAACCTACAATGAGCAGTTCTTC. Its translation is CASSQVAGVTYNEQFF.

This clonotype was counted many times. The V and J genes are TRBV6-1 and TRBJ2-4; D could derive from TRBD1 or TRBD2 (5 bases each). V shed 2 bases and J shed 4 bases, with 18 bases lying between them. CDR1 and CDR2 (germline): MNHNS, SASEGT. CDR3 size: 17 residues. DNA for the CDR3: TGTGCCAGCAGTGAAAGGGGCGAGGGGACCCTAAAAAACATTCAGTACTTC. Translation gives CASSERGEGTLKNIQYF.

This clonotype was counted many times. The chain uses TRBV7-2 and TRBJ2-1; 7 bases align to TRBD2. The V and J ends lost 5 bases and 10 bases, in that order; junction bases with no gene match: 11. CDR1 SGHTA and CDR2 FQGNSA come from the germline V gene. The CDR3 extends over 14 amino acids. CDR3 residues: CASSLGGGIWEQFF. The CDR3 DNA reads TGTGCCAGCAGCCTTGGGGGGGGGATCTGGGAGCAGTTCTTC. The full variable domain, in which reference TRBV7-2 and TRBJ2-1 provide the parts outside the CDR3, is GAGVSQSPSNKVTEKGKDVELRCDPISGHTALYWYRQSLGQGLEFLIYFQGNSAPDKSGLPSDRFSAERTGGSVSTLTIQRTQQEDSAVYLCASSLGGGIWEQFFGPGTRLTVL.

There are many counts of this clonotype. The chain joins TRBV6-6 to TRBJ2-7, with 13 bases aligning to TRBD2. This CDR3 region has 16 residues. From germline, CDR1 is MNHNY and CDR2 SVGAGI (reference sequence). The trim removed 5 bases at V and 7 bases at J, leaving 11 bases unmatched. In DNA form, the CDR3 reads TGTGCCAGCAGTACCTACGGACTAGCGGGAGTTGAGGAGCAGTACTTC. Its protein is CASSTYGLAGVEEQYF.

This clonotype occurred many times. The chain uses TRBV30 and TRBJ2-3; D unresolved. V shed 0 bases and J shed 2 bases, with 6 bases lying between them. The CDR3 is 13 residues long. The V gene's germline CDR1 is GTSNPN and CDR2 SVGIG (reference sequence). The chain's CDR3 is CAWSVDFTDTQYF. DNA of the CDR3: TGTGCCTGGAGTGTAGATTTCACAGATACGCAGTATTTT.

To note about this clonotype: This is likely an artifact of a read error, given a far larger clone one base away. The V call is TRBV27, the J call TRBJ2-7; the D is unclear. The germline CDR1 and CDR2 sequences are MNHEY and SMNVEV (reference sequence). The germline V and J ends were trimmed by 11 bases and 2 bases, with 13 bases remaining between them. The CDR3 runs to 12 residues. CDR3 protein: CAGTQAPYEQYF. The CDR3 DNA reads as TGTGCCGGCACCCAGGCACCCTACGAGCAGTACTTC.

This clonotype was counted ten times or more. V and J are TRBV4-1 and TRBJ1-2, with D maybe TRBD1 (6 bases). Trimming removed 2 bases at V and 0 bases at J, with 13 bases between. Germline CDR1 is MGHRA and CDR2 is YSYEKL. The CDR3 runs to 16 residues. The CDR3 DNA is TGCGCCAGCAGCCAAATTACTGGGACAACTAACTATGGCTACACCTTC. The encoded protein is CASSQITGTTNYGYTF.

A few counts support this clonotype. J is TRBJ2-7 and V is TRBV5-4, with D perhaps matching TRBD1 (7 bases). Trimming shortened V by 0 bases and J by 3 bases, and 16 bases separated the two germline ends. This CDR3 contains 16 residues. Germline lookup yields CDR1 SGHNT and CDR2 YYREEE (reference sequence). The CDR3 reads CASSLGGGTVFYEQYF. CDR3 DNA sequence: TGTGCCAGCAGCTTGGGAGGAGGGACAGTCTTCTACGAGCAGTACTTC.

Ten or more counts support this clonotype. The CDR3 is CASSVTGLSGNTIYF. The CDR3 DNA reads TGCGCCAGCAGCGTTACAGGTCTCTCTGGAAACACCATATATTTT. The chain joins TRBV5-1 to TRBJ1-3; D is possibly TRBD1 (5 bases). Germline assignment: CDR1 SGHRS and CDR2 YFSETQ. This CDR3 region has 15 residues. V lost 4 bases and J lost 0, with 11 bases in between. Full variable domain (outside the CDR3, taken from reference TRBV5-1 and TRBJ1-3): KAGVTQTPRYLIKTRGQQVTLSCSPISGHRSVSWYQQTPGQGLQFLFEYFSETQRNKGNFPGRFSGRQFSNSRSEMNVSTLELGDSALYLCASSVTGLSGNTIYFGEGSWLTVV.

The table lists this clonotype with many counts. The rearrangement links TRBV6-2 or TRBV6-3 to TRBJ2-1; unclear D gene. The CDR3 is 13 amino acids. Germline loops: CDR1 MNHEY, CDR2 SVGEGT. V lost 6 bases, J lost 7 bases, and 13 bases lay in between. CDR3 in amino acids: CASSLPGRNEQFF. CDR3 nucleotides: TGTGCCAGCAGCCTCCCCGGACGAAATGAGCAGTTCTTC.

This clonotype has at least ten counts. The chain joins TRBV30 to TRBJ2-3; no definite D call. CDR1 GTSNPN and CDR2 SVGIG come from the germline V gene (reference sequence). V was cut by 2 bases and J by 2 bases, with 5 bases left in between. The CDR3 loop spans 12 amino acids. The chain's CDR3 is CAWSPLTDTQYF. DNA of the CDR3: TGTGCCTGGAGTCCCCTCACAGATACGCAGTATTTT.